The sequence of this TCR beta chain was determined in a study of cytomegalovirus exposure and HLA in healthy donors. Among the 110 or so subjects of the validation cohort, separate from the roughly 730-subject first cohort, were the donors. The data were produced by immunoSEQ multiplex PCR, yet TCRdb's version contains in-frame clones alone and is incomplete. This repertoire shows some 98,000 clones, around 88% found once; its top ten account for roughly 3.9%. Sequenced: PBMCs. The sequence was collected from a woman in her twenties or thirties in good health and CMV-seronegative.

The CDR3 sequence: CASTLGGSSYEQYF. CDR3 nucleotides: TGTGCCAGCACCTTGGGGGGGAGCTCCTACGAGCAGTACTTC. The chain couples TRBV7-2 to TRBJ2-7; 7 nucleotides agree with TRBD2. The V gene's germline CDR1 is SGHTA and CDR2 FQGNSA. This CDR3 is built from 14 residues. Trimming at V came to 7 bases and at J to 0 bases, leaving 6 bases not matched to a gene.